The source of this T cell receptor beta chain is a study of technical replicates of blood from several donors. The table lists this clone with a count of one. CDR1 MRHNA and CDR2 SNTAGT come from the germline V gene. This CDR3 comprises 15 residues. V trimming: 5 bases; J trimming: 1 base; junction bases outside the gene matches: 3. Clones were read by immunoSEQ multiplex PCR, and TCRdb kept only the in-frame ones, dropping some. Of about 53,000 clones in the sample, roughly 86% are singletons; the top ten hold 5.6%. This TCR was recovered from a human donor in good health. Some clones in this sample may be carry-over from other donors' samples. Sequencing was performed on PBMCs. The chain employs TRBV6-4 and TRBJ2-3, with 10 nucleotides matching TRBD2. The CDR3 is CASSPSGGGTDTQYF. CDR3 DNA sequence: TGTGCCAGCAGTCCGAGCGGGGGGGGCACAGATACGCAGTATTTT.